This T cell receptor beta chain comes out of a study of blood T cell repertoires in COVID-19. Study in general: Italy, Spain and the United States were the sources of the convalescent and acute COVID-19 samples. Nucleic acid was either cDNA or gDNA, and it came from T cells, B-cell-depleted T cells, or PBMCs.

CDR3 length equals 16 residues. The germline CDR1 and CDR2 sequences are SGHRS and YFSETQ. The V gene end was trimmed by 4 bases and the J gene end by 5 bases; junction bases not matched to a gene: 11. Authors' analysis steps: Using reference gene primer amplification, nucleated cell counts were estimated. The method was immunoSEQ multiplex PCR; TCRdb's version includes in-frame clones alone and lacks a portion of them. The V and J calls and clone size were taken over from that table, and D and trimming were inferred from the DNA. The sample comprises about 80,000 clones, more than 75% of which are singletons, and 25% to 30% rests with the top ten.

The sequence was collected from a human donor in a cohort sampled during active COVID-19. The rearrangement links TRBV5-1 to TRBJ2-1; 8 bases agree with TRBD2. Sequenced input: peripheral blood. The CDR3 DNA sequence: TGCGCCAGCAGCAACCGAGGGGGAGCGGGGGACAATGAGCAGTTCTTC. Amino acid sequence: CASSNRGGAGDNEQFF.